A selection of T cell receptor beta chains follows, all from one sample in a study of T cells in Graves' hyperthyroidism and ophthalmopathy. TCRdb processed the multiplex PCR reads anew with MiXCR; each CDR3 protein has one entry. Here the sample spans 490,000 or so distinct CDR3 sequences, 15% to 20% being singletons. The sample was blood. These receptors all stem from a woman aged 30 to 39 with Graves' ophthalmopathy. CDR3s include the opening cysteine and the closing phenylalanine or tryptophan. The D gene is left open where the match is weak. Clone size is not always given. Where it is, it says once, few, many or a class for expanded clones.

TGTGCCAACAGCCCGGAGAGGGGGACCCTCAATGAGCAGTTCTTC	CANSPERGTLNEQFF	TRBV6-2/TRBV6-3	NA	NA	TRBJ2-1
TGTGCCACCAGTGATTCGGGACAGTGGAACGGGGAGCTGTTTTTT	CATSDSGQWNGELFF	TRBV24-1	TRBD1	many	TRBJ2-2
TGTGCCAGCAGCCCCGGACAGATTACTAGCACAGATACGCAGTATTTT	CASSPGQITSTDTQYF	TRBV11-2	NA	many	TRBJ2-3
TGCGCCAGCAGCTTGGGAGGACAAAACTTCTACGAGCAGTACTTC	CASSLGGQNFYEQYF	TRBV5-1	NA	few	TRBJ2-7
TGTGCCAGTAGTATTTCGGGGGTTCGCGCAGATACGCAGTATTTT	CASSISGVRADTQYF	TRBV19	NA	few	TRBJ2-3
TGTGCCAGCAGTTTCGGGGGTGAAGCTTTCTTT	CASSFGGEAFF	TRBV6-2/TRBV6-3	NA	NA	TRBJ1-1
TGTGCCAGCAGTAGTAAGGTCCTAGCGGGAGGGCAATTGGAGACCCAGTACTTC	CASSSKVLAGGQLETQYF	TRBV11-2	TRBD2	many	TRBJ2-5
TGTGCCAGCACCGAGGGGGCGGGAGGCAACACAGATACGCAGTATTTT	CASTEGAGGNTDTQYF	TRBV28	NA	many	TRBJ2-3
TGTGCCAGCAGTCTCAGAGGGGAAGATACGCAGTATTTT	CASSLRGEDTQYF	TRBV7-3	NA	few	TRBJ2-3
TGTGCCAGCAGTTACCTACAGGGGGCTGTAGGATACAATCAGCCCCAGCATTTT	CASSYLQGAVGYNQPQHF	TRBV6-2/TRBV6-3	TRBD1	NA	TRBJ1-5
TGTGCCAGCAGCGAGGGGACTAGCACATACGAGCAGTACTTC	CASSEGTSTYEQYF	TRBV2	TRBD2	many	TRBJ2-7
TGTGCCAGCAGCTTAACGACAAGGCCCTACAATGAGCAGTTCTTC	CASSLTTRPYNEQFF	TRBV11-2	NA	many	TRBJ2-1
TGTGCCAGCAGCTTGCAACAGGGGAGAGCTTTCTTT	CASSLQQGRAFF	TRBV5-5	TRBD1	NA	TRBJ1-1
TGTGCCAGCAGCCCGCAGACAGGGAAGAGGGAGCAGTACTTC	CASSPQTGKREQYF	TRBV7-2	TRBD1	many	TRBJ2-7
TGTGCCAGCAGCCTAGGCGGACTGGAGTACTTC	CASSLGGLEYF	TRBV28	NA	many	TRBJ2-5
TGTGCCACCAGTGATTCCCCTACTGGGGGGGTGGGCTCCTACAATGAGCAGTTCTTC	CATSDSPTGGVGSYNEQFF	TRBV24-1	TRBD2	NA	TRBJ2-1
TGTGCCAGCAGCCTCAGGGGCGGAGTCGAGCAGTACTTC	CASSLRGGVEQYF	TRBV13	NA	many	TRBJ2-7
TGTGCCAGCACGGGGCTCGAGTCTAGCACAGATACGCAGTATTTT	CASTGLESSTDTQYF	TRBV28	NA	many	TRBJ2-3
TGTGCCAGCAGCCGGACTAGCGCCAAAAACATTCAGTACTTC	CASSRTSAKNIQYF	TRBV7-9	TRBD2	NA	TRBJ2-4
TGTGCCAGCAGCCAATCCACGACCGATTGGAATTCACCCCTCCACTTT	CASSQSTTDWNSPLHF	TRBV3-1	NA	many	TRBJ1-6
TGCGCCAGCAGCCTGACCGTTGGGACCGGGGAGCTGTTTTTT	CASSLTVGTGELFF	TRBV5-1	NA	few	TRBJ2-2
TGTGCCAGCAGCATAGGGGACAGGAGCACAGATACGCAGTATTTT	CASSIGDRSTDTQYF	TRBV7-9	TRBD1	many	TRBJ2-3
TGTGCCAGCAGCCCCCCGGCTAGCGGGACAACCTACGAGCAGTACTTC	CASSPPASGTTYEQYF	TRBV6-1	TRBD2	NA	TRBJ2-7
TGTGCCAGCAGTTTTGGCCAGGGGCATCGGAATTCACCCCTCCACTTT	CASSFGQGHRNSPLHF	TRBV12-3/TRBV12-4	NA	few	TRBJ1-6
TGTGCCGGCCAGCGGGGAAGCTCCTACAATGAGCAGTTCTTC	CAGQRGSSYNEQFF	TRBV30	TRBD2	NA	TRBJ2-1
TGCGCCAGCAGCCAAGAGGTGACAGACTCCTACGAGCAGTACTTC	CASSQEVTDSYEQYF	TRBV4-3	NA	few	TRBJ2-7
TGTGCCACCAGCAGAAGAAGATCGGGGCTCGAGACACCCCTCCACTTT	CATSRRRSGLETPLHF	TRBV15	NA	NA	TRBJ1-6
TGCAGTGCTACTCGTATATCTGCACAAGAGACCCAGTACTTC	CSATRISAQETQYF	TRBV20-1	NA	NA	TRBJ2-5
TGTGCCAGCAGCCAAAGCTTCGGGACAGCACCGTACTTC	CASSQSFGTAPYF	TRBV6-1	TRBD1	NA	TRBJ2-5
TGCAGTGCTAGACGCCCAGCGGGCTACAATGAGCAGTTCTTC	CSARRPAGYNEQFF	TRBV20-1	NA	few	TRBJ2-1